The 4 T cell receptor beta chains presented below share a single source sample, sequenced in a study of blood T cell repertoires in COVID-19. Only in-frame clones appear in the TCRdb table, and some are missing; sequencing was by immunoSEQ multiplex PCR. The repertoire holds some 190,000 clones, about 76% seen once, with 8.5% to 10% in the top ten. The sequencing sample was made of peripheral blood. These receptors all stem from a woman in her 50s with active or convalescent COVID-19.

This clone showed up just a few times. This chain connects TRBV6-5 to TRBJ1-1; 7 bases agree with TRBD1. The CDR3 extends over 13 amino acids. Germline V gives CDR1 MNHEY, CDR2 SVGAGI. V lost 4 bases and J lost 4; bases outside the gene matches: 3. CDR3 amino acids: CASSSNRGTEAFF. CDR3 bases: TGTGCCAGCAGTTCGAACAGGGGCACTGAAGCTTTCTTT.

V is TRBV27 and J is TRBJ1-4; 8 bases agree with TRBD1. The V gene's germline CDR1 is MNHEY and CDR2 SMNVEV (reference sequence). V trimming: 5 bases; J trimming: 7 bases; junction bases outside the gene matches: 12. The CDR3 sequence is 16 residues long. The CDR3 loop is CASSKSRTGRGEKLFF. CDR3 coding DNA: TGTGCCAGCAGTAAATCCCGGACAGGGAGAGGTGAAAAACTGTTTTTT.

The rearrangement uses TRBV27 and TRBJ2-7; 12 nucleotides match TRBD2. Germline CDR1 and CDR2: MNHEY and SMNVEV (reference sequence). With 5 bases clipped from V and 3 bases from J, the junction kept 5 bases outside the gene matches. The CDR3 is 15 amino acids. CDR3 loop: CASSIGLAGYYEQYF. CDR3 DNA: TGTGCCAGCAGTATAGGACTAGCGGGGTACTACGAGCAGTACTTC.

This clone was found a few times. The rearrangement uses TRBV11-2 and TRBJ1-2; a weak D match, TRBD1 (6 bases). This CDR3 is 14 amino acids long. Germline CDR1 SGHAT, CDR2 FQNNGV. V dropped 3 bases and J dropped 9 bases, with 17 bases sitting between them. Here the CDR3 reads CASSLGGAGPRYTF. CDR3 sequence (DNA): TGTGCCAGCAGCTTGGGGGGGGCCGGGCCTCGCTACACCTTC.